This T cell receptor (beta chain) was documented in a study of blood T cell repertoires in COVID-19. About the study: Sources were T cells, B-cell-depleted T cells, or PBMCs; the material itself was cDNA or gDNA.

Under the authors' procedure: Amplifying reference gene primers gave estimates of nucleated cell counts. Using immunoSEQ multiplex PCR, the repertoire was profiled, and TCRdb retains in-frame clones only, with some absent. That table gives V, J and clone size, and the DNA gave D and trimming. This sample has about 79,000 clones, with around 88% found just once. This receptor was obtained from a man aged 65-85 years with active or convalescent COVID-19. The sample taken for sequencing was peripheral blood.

CDR3 coding DNA: TGTGCCAGCAGTTACTCGCGGACAGGGGCGACTTATAGCAATCAGCCCCAGCATTTT. This sequence encodes CASSYSRTGATYSNQPQHF. The J gene is TRBJ1-5, the V gene TRBV6-2 or TRBV6-3; TRBD1 matches 9 bases. V was pared by 0 bases and J by 0 bases, with 9 bases of the junction left unmatched. CDR1 is MNHEY and CDR2 is SVGEGT in the germline V gene. This CDR3 has 19 residues.